One sample yielded the 10 T cell receptor beta chains listed below, sequenced in a study of cytomegalovirus exposure and HLA in healthy donors. PCR primers comprised 60 Vbeta and 13 Jbeta primers. Assay used: immunoSEQ multiplex PCR; TCRdb lists only in-frame clones, some missing. The sample contains approximately 97,000 clones, 65% to 85% of which appear only once. Specimen: PBMCs. The receptors come from a man in his forties in good health and CMV-seropositive.

The V gene is TRBV4-1, the J gene TRBJ1-4; no reliable D call. The CDR3 spans 14 residues. V dropped 0 bases and J dropped 4 bases, with 6 bases sitting between them. CDR1 and CDR2 (germline): MGHRA, YSYEKL. CDR3: CASSQEGDNEKLFF. The CDR3 bases are TGCGCCAGCAGCCAAGAGGGAGATAATGAAAAACTGTTTTTT.

This chain connects TRBV6-4 to TRBJ1-1; no clear D. The CDR3 length is 14 residues. Trimming cost V 6 bases and J 5 bases, with 16 bases left between them. CDR1 MRHNA and CDR2 SNTAGT come from the germline V gene. The CDR3 is CASRSWHPGTEAFF. CDR3 sequence (DNA): TGTGCCAGCAGAAGTTGGCACCCGGGGACTGAAGCTTTCTTT.

The chain uses TRBV10-3 and TRBJ1-1; D is possibly TRBD1 (6 bases). CDR3 size: 13 residues. Germline CDR1 and CDR2: ENHRY and SYGVKD. Trimming took off 7 bases at V and 1 base at J, with 10 bases between the two ends. CDR3 region: CAIKTGPNTEAFF. The CDR3 nucleotides are TGTGCCATCAAAACAGGGCCGAACACTGAAGCTTTCTTT.

The CDR3 coding sequence is TGTGCCAGCAGTCCTCTAGCGGGAGGATACAATGAGCAGTTCTTC. Amino acids: CASSPLAGGYNEQFF. V and J are TRBV28 and TRBJ2-1; TRBD2 matches at 11 bases. V was pared by 5 bases and J by 4 bases, with 4 bases of the junction left unmatched. Germline V lookup: CDR1 MDHEN, CDR2 SYDVKM. This CDR3 region has 15 residues.

The J gene is TRBJ2-2, the V gene TRBV5-1; 9 bases are a match to TRBD2. Germline V gene data show CDR1 as SGHRS and CDR2 as YFSETQ. The CDR3 sequence is 15 residues long. Trimming took 0 bases from V and 7 from J; bases not matched to a gene: 4. Here the CDR3 reads CASSLAASGNGELFF. In nucleotides, the CDR3 is TGCGCCAGCAGCTTGGCGGCTAGCGGGAACGGGGAGCTGTTTTTT.

This clone was counted only a few times. The chain is built from TRBV19 and TRBJ1-1; 7 nucleotides align to TRBD1. Germline CDR1 reads LNHDA; CDR2 reads SQIVND (reference sequence). The CDR3 is made up of 14 amino acids. The CDR3 nucleotides read TGTGCGTCTTGGAGGAGGGGGCACGGGACTGAAGCTTTCTTT. Its translation: CASWRRGHGTEAFF.

V gene TRBV7-9 combines with J gene TRBJ2-1; possible D gene TRBD2, 6 bases. V lost 5 bases and J lost 5, with 13 bases in between. The germline V gene encodes CDR1 SEHNR and CDR2 FQNEAQ (reference sequence). CDR3 length equals 14 residues. CDR3 in amino acids: CASSRDLANNEQFF. In DNA form, the CDR3 reads TGTGCCAGCAGCCGGGACCTAGCGAACAATGAGCAGTTCTTC.

The chain has TRBV2 and TRBJ2-1; 8 bases fit TRBD2. The trim removed 7 bases at V and 9 bases at J, leaving 11 bases unmatched. The CDR3 sequence is 14 residues long. CDR1 is SNHLY, CDR2 FYNNEI, per germline. The CDR3 loop reads CASIAGPREGEQFF. CDR3 in DNA: TGTGCCAGCATAGCGGGGCCTAGAGAAGGTGAGCAGTTCTTC.

The V gene is TRBV6-1, the J gene TRBJ1-5; tentative D call: TRBD1 (5 bases). The CDR3 runs to 15 residues. CDR1 is MNHNS and CDR2 is SASEGT in the germline V gene. The V end lost 6 bases, the J end lost 3 bases, and 15 bases lay between the germline ends. The CDR3 sequence: CASRVGSGFNQPQHF. CDR3 nucleotides: TGTGCCAGCAGGGTAGGATCAGGGTTCAATCAGCCCCAGCATTTT.

V and J are TRBV6-5 and TRBJ2-5; D is ambiguous. V shed 1 base and J shed 2 bases, with 8 bases lying between them. Germline V gives CDR1 MNHEY, CDR2 SVGAGI. The CDR3 extends over 14 amino acids. CDR3 protein: CASSYWAAQETQYF. Here the CDR3 DNA reads TGTGCCAGCAGTTACTGGGCAGCTCAAGAGACCCAGTACTTC.